The 3 T cell receptor beta chains listed next were all sequenced from one sample in a study of blood T cell repertoires in COVID-19. Clones were sequenced by immunoSEQ multiplex PCR, and TCRdb holds only the in-frame ones, with some missing. The data contain about 82,000 clones, around 83% of them singletons. Sequencing input: peripheral blood. The receptors were sampled from a woman aged 55-69 years with acute or convalescent COVID-19.

J is TRBJ1-2 and V is TRBV6-5; unclear D gene. This CDR3 has 13 residues. Trimming shortened V by 6 bases and J by 3 bases, and 11 bases separated the two germline ends. The germline CDR1 and CDR2 sequences are MNHEY and SVGAGI. The chain's CDR3 is CASSYGLDYGYTF. CDR3 in DNA: TGTGCCAGCAGCTACGGCTTGGACTATGGCTACACCTTC.

The sample holds one count of this clone. The J gene is TRBJ2-7, the V gene TRBV7-2; 9 bases fit TRBD2. Per germline, CDR1 SGHTA and CDR2 FQGNSA. The CDR3 runs 16 residues. V trimming: 1 base; J trimming: 4 bases; junction bases outside the gene matches: 8. The CDR3 region has the DNA TGTGCCAGCAGCTTAGTTGGGCGGGGGGGCCTTTACGAGCAGTACTTC. It is translated as CASSLVGRGGLYEQYF.

The V and J genes are TRBV6-4 and TRBJ1-6; no firm D call. Germline V CDR1 and CDR2: MRHNA, SNTAGT. This CDR3 has 14 residues. Trimming cost V 6 bases and J 7 bases, with 13 bases left between them. The CDR3 sequence is CASSPRGGNSPLHF. CDR3 DNA sequence: TGTGCCAGCAGCCCCCGAGGAGGGAATTCACCCCTCCACTTT.